This T cell receptor (beta chain) was sequenced for a study of CD8 T cells in Susac syndrome. Between the trimmed V and J ends, which lost 5 bases and 0 bases, there was a span of 6 bases. The CDR3 runs 13 residues. Per the germline V gene, CDR1 is MNHEY and CDR2 is SMNVEV (reference sequence). With random hexamers, roughly 0.45 to 1 ug RNA was reverse transcribed. The method of amplification for TCR beta CDR3 was immunoSEQ multiplex PCR, covering 54 Vbeta and 13 Jbeta. TCRdb reprocessed the immunoSEQ multiplex PCR reads with MiXCR, giving one entry per CDR3 protein. Of roughly 80,000 distinct CDR3 sequences detected, less than 95% appear once; the ten largest clones hold about 0.5%. The patients with Susac syndrome satisfied recently defined diagnostic criteria for either definite or probable disease. Negative isolation yielded the CD8+ and CD4+ T cells, while FACS enriched the TEMRA cells.

V gene TRBV27 combines with J gene TRBJ2-3, with D unclear. This TCR derives from a human donor with Susac syndrome. Sequencing used CD8+ T cells from PBMCs. The DNA of the CDR3 is TGTGCCAGCAGTAGATATAGCACAGATACGCAGTATTTT. The encoded protein is CASSRYSTDTQYF.